This T cell receptor beta chain stems from a study of blood T cells in healthy people across ages. General study results and limits: TCR beta diversity correlated strongly with naive T cell percentage.

Losses at the gene ends were 1 base for V and 2 bases for J; bases not matched to a gene: 6. The CDR3 consists of 18 residues. Germline lookup yields CDR1 SGHRS and CDR2 YFSETQ. It was ten milliliters of peripheral blood that were drawn from each donor. Extraction yielded at least 5 micrograms of total RNA per sample. As concerns this clonotype: Its antigen is unknown.

PCR was performed a second time for about 7 to 11 cycles using a sample-barcoded 5' primer and a J-beta primer mix. TCRdb used MiXCR to reprocess the 5' RACE reads, holding one entry per CDR3 protein. The table shows about 2 million distinct CDR3 sequences, with around half occurring only once. The TCR sequence derives from a woman aged 40 to 49 in good health. What was sequenced was blood. The V gene is TRBV5-1, the J gene TRBJ2-1, with 13 bases matching TRBD2. The DNA of the CDR3 is TGCGCCAGCAGCTTGTCGACTAGCGGGGGGATTACCTACAATGAGCAGTTCTTC. It yields the protein CASSLSTSGGITYNEQFF.